These 25 T cell receptor beta chains were all obtained from the same sample, sequenced in a study of T cell responses to AZD1222 COVID-19 vaccine. Sequenced by immunoSEQ multiplex PCR; TCRdb stores in-frame clones only, minus some. The sample lists about 150,000 clones, nearly 90% occurring once. Sequenced material: peripheral blood, taken on day 0 of AZD1222 vaccination. These receptors were collected from an adult in good health.

This clone has only a few counts. V gene TRBV30 combines with J gene TRBJ1-2, with TRBD1 identical over 8 bases. The V segment lost 4 bases and the J segment 8 bases; nucleotides outside the gene matches: 9. Germline V gives CDR1 GTSNPN, CDR2 SVGIG (reference sequence). This CDR3 spans 13 amino acids. CDR3 amino acids: CAWTPDRVGGYTF. Here the CDR3 DNA reads TGTGCCTGGACGCCGGACAGGGTCGGAGGCTACACCTTC.

J is TRBJ2-3 and V is TRBV6-5, with 8 bases fitting TRBD1. Germline lookup yields CDR1 MNHEY and CDR2 SVGAGI. Germline trimming cut 4 bases from V and 10 bases from J; bases unmatched to any gene: 13. This CDR3 has 15 residues. CDR3 in DNA: TGTGCCAGCAGTTTCCGAACGGCAGGGGGCACCTCGCAGTATTTT. Residues: CASSFRTAGGTSQYF.

The genes are TRBV5-5 and TRBJ2-1; TRBD2 agrees at 7 bases. CDR1 is SGHKS and CDR2 is YYEKEE in the germline V gene (reference sequence). The CDR3 consists of 15 residues. The trim removed 4 bases at V and 2 bases at J, leaving 6 bases unmatched. Here the CDR3 reads CASSGLAGAYNEQFF. CDR3 coding DNA: TGTGCCAGCAGCGGGCTCGCGGGAGCCTACAATGAGCAGTTCTTC.

The genes are TRBV6-2 or TRBV6-3 and TRBJ1-2; 11 bases map to TRBD1. V gave up 2 bases and J gave up 5 bases; unmatched junction bases: 1. This CDR3 contains 14 residues. Germline loops: CDR1 MNHEY, CDR2 SVGEGT. The DNA for the CDR3 is TGTGCCAGCAGTTACGGACAGGGGGCATATGGCTACACCTTC. It translates to CASSYGQGAYGYTF.

V usage is TRBV7-2 and J usage is TRBJ2-7, with 8 bases identical to TRBD2. Germline assignment: CDR1 SGHTA and CDR2 FQGNSA. The CDR3 is 15 amino acids. The ends lost 1 base at V and 6 bases at J; junction bases unmatched: 8. CDR3 protein: CASSLEGSGRREQYF. CDR3 bases: TGTGCCAGCAGCTTAGAAGGGAGCGGGAGACGCGAGCAGTACTTC.

The chain joins TRBV6-5 to TRBJ2-2; TRBD2 matches 13 bases. Per the germline V gene, CDR1 is MNHEY and CDR2 is SVGAGI. With 6 bases clipped from V and 3 bases from J, the junction kept 1 base outside the gene matches. The CDR3 runs to 15 residues. CDR3 loop: CASSGLAGDTGELFF. The CDR3, as DNA: TGTGCCAGCAGCGGACTAGCGGGAGACACCGGGGAGCTGTTTTTT.

The rearrangement links TRBV14 to TRBJ2-5, with 8 bases matching TRBD2. V lost 4 bases to trimming and J lost 5 bases; unmatched junction nucleotides: 6. This CDR3 has 14 residues. Germline values: CDR1 SGHDN, CDR2 FVKESK. The CDR3, as DNA: TGTGCCAGCAGCCCCCTAGCGGGTGGGGAGACCCAGTACTTC. Amino acid sequence: CASSPLAGGETQYF.

This clone came up once. The chain recombines TRBV6-5 with TRBJ2-7; D is perhaps TRBD2 (6 bases). This CDR3 is 11 amino acids long. Trimming took 6 bases from V and 3 from J, leaving 6 bases between them. Looked up from germline, CDR1 is MNHEY and CDR2 is SVGAGI. As DNA, the CDR3 is TGTGCCAGCAGGACTAGCTACGAGCAGTACTTC. Protein sequence: CASRTSYEQYF.

The rearrangement links TRBV28 to TRBJ1-4, with D perhaps matching TRBD1 (5 bases). CDR1 is MDHEN, CDR2 SYDVKM, per germline. This CDR3 contains 12 residues. Trimming removed 5 bases at V and 10 bases at J, with 11 bases between. CDR3: CASSPPGRKLFF. The CDR3 DNA follows: TGTGCCAGCAGTCCCCCAGGGAGAAAACTGTTTTTT.

CDR3 nucleotide sequence: TGTGCCAGCAGCTGGGGAGGCTCTGGAAACACCATATATTTT. This translates into CASSWGGSGNTIYF. V gene TRBV7-2 combines with J gene TRBJ1-3, with D hard to call. Per the germline V gene, CDR1 is SGHTA and CDR2 is FQGNSA. V lost 4 bases and J lost 0, with 7 bases in between. CDR3 length: 14 residues.

This rearrangement joins TRBV19 to TRBJ1-5, with 7 bases that match TRBD1. V dropped 6 bases and J dropped 0; count of bases not matched to a gene: 5. The CDR3 has 15 amino acids. Germline V gene sequence: CDR1 LNHDA, CDR2 SQIVND (reference sequence). The CDR3 loop is CASRPGQYSNQPQHF. CDR3 in DNA: TGTGCCAGTAGACCGGGACAGTATAGCAATCAGCCCCAGCATTTT.

The table lists this clone with a count of one. This chain connects TRBV11-2 to TRBJ2-5; D may be TRBD1 or TRBD2 (5 bases each). This CDR3 spans 14 amino acids. V dropped 5 bases and J dropped 2 bases, with 12 bases sitting between them. Per germline, CDR1 SGHAT and CDR2 FQNNGV. The DNA for the CDR3 is TGTGCCAGCAGCCCGGGACGGTCTCAAGAGACCCAGTACTTC. Its translation: CASSPGRSQETQYF.

This clone is a singleton in its sample. The chain carries TRBV7-3 and TRBJ2-2; TRBD2 aligns across 10 bases. The V segment lost 5 bases and the J segment 4 bases; nucleotides outside the gene matches: 7. Germline CDR1 is SGHTA and CDR2 is FQGTGA. The CDR3 loop spans 16 amino acids. CDR3 sequence: CASSTLLAGATGELFF. DNA for the CDR3: TGTGCCAGCAGCACCCTCCTAGCGGGAGCCACCGGGGAGCTGTTTTTT.

V and J are TRBV29-1 and TRBJ1-1; TRBD1 is a possible D gene (5 bases). The CDR3 sequence is 12 residues long. Trimming took off 4 bases at V and 11 bases at J, with 17 bases between the two ends. The germline V gene encodes CDR1 SQVTM and CDR2 ANQGSEA. The CDR3 coding sequence is TGCAGCGTTGGACAGATGGCAGGTCGCGCTTTCTTT. Translation: CSVGQMAGRAFF.

This chain uses TRBV9 with TRBJ2-5; 7 nucleotides line up with TRBD1. In germline, CDR1 is SGDLS, CDR2 YYNGEE. The trim removed 4 bases at V and 4 bases at J, leaving 7 bases unmatched. This CDR3 is 14 amino acids long. CDR3 sequence: CASSPRTGTETQYF. CDR3 in DNA: TGTGCCAGCAGCCCACGGACAGGTACAGAGACCCAGTACTTC.

This chain joins TRBV18 and TRBJ2-1; no firm D call. Deletions cut 6 bases from V and 0 bases from J, with 12 bases between. The CDR3 is 15 residues long. Germline-derived CDR1 and CDR2 are KGHSH and LQKENI. The CDR3 sequence: CASSPNPSSYNEQFF. Here the CDR3 DNA reads TGTGCCAGCTCGCCTAACCCTAGCTCCTACAATGAGCAGTTCTTC.

The chain couples TRBV7-2 to TRBJ1-3; D gene unclear. Trimming pared 1 base from V and 0 bases from J, leaving 10 bases between. Germline V gene sequence: CDR1 SGHTA, CDR2 FQGNSA. The CDR3 sequence is 16 residues long. In DNA, the CDR3 is TGTGCCAGCAGCTTAGGACTCGGCTTCTCTGGAAACACCATATATTTT. It translates to CASSLGLGFSGNTIYF.

The chain employs TRBV11-2 and TRBJ2-3, with TRBD2 matching 8 bases. The germline gives CDR1 SGHAT, CDR2 FQNNGV. V lost 2 bases to trimming and J lost 6 bases; unmatched junction nucleotides: 7. The CDR3 has 15 amino acids. CDR3 loop: CASSLYALAEDTQYF. The CDR3 DNA reads TGTGCCAGCAGCTTATACGCACTAGCGGAGGATACGCAGTATTTT.

This clone was detected only once. The chain couples TRBV5-1 to TRBJ1-3; 8 bases fit TRBD1. The CDR3 loop spans 16 amino acids. The V gene's germline CDR1 is SGHRS and CDR2 YFSETQ. The V and J ends lost 3 bases and 0 bases, in that order; junction bases with no gene match: 5. CDR3 sequence: CASSYGQGASGNTIYF. The CDR3 nucleotides are TGCGCCAGCAGCTACGGACAGGGAGCCTCTGGAAACACCATATATTTT.

The chain is built from TRBV19 and TRBJ2-7; 7 nucleotides match TRBD1. V trimming: 4 bases; J trimming: 5 bases; junction bases outside the gene matches: 2. CDR3 size: 12 residues. Germline assignment: CDR1 LNHDA and CDR2 SQIVND (reference sequence). The CDR3 DNA follows: TGTGCCAGTAGTAGACAGGGAAACGAGCAGTACTTC. Protein: CASSRQGNEQYF.

In DNA, the CDR3 is TGTGCCACCAGCAGGAGGGAGCCACCCCTCCACTTT. Its protein is CATSRREPPLHF. The V call is TRBV15, the J call TRBJ1-6; D not resolved. The V and J ends lost 3 bases and 11 bases respectively, with 8 bases between them. The CDR3 contains 12 residues. Germline V gene lookup returns CDR1 LNHNV and CDR2 YYDKDF (reference sequence).

V and J are TRBV6-2 or TRBV6-3 and TRBJ1-5, with a possible D match to TRBD1 (5 bases). V lost 0 bases and J 4 bases, leaving 16 bases between the germline ends. CDR1 is MNHEY and CDR2 is SVGEGT in the germline V gene. The CDR3 totals 17 residues. CDR3 DNA: TGTGCCAGCAGTTACTCAGGGGTCCTCCTCATGAATCAGCCCCAGCATTTT. Its translation: CASSYSGVLLMNQPQHF.

This clone was seen a single time. The rearrangement links TRBV4-1 to TRBJ2-5; maybe TRBD1 (6 bases). This CDR3 region has 17 residues. Trimming removed 0 bases at V and 7 bases at J, with 21 bases between. Looked up from germline, CDR1 is MGHRA and CDR2 is YSYEKL. The CDR3 region is CASSQDRATGLTGTQYF. The CDR3 nucleotides are TGCGCCAGCAGCCAAGACAGAGCGACAGGATTGACGGGGACCCAGTACTTC.

This chain uses TRBV7-2 with TRBJ2-3; no clear D gene. Trimming removed 2 bases at V and 0 bases at J, with 9 bases between. The germline CDR1 and CDR2 sequences are SGHTA and FQGNSA. The CDR3 has 15 residues. CDR3 DNA sequence: TGTGCCAGCAGCTTAACTGGCGCGAGCACAGATACGCAGTATTTT. Translating gives CASSLTGASTDTQYF.

V is TRBV4-2 and J is TRBJ1-1; weak D call: TRBD1 (5 bases). Per germline, CDR1 LGHNA and CDR2 YNFKEQ. The CDR3 consists of 15 residues. V shed 4 bases and J shed 5 bases, with 17 bases lying between them. CDR3 bases: TGTGCCAGCAGCCCTGGAGGGGAGATACGAACTGAAGCTTTCTTT. Translating gives CASSPGGEIRTEAFF.